Described below is a single T cell receptor beta chain sequence and its context. The source of the sample is a study of control samples from healthy donors and cancer patients. The repertoire was sequenced with immunoSEQ multiplex PCR; TCRdb's copy has only in-frame clones and lacks some. The table lists 100,000 to 150,000 clones, 75% to 95% of them singletons. The CDR3 contains 12 residues. The germline CDR1 and CDR2 sequences are SGHTA and FQGNSA. Trimming left V 5 bases short and J 3 bases short, with 6 bases between. Sequencing used blood. The chain carries TRBV7-2 and TRBJ2-3, with D perhaps TRBD2 (5 bases). This clonotype originated in a man aged 18 to 29 in good health. CDR3: CASSPGTDTQYF. The CDR3, as DNA: TGTGCCAGCAGCCCGGGGACAGATACGCAGTATTTT.